This TCR beta chain was profiled in a study of T cell responses to AZD1222 COVID-19 vaccine. V lost 3 bases, J lost 6 bases, and 14 bases lay in between. The CDR3 runs 14 residues. The V gene's germline CDR1 is KGHDR and CDR2 SFDVKD. Libraries were prepared by immunoSEQ multiplex PCR; TCRdb keeps only in-frame clonotypes and omits some of them. The repertoire holds around 70,000 clones, roughly 85% seen once, with under 3% in the top ten. The receptor comes from an adult in good health. The chain joins TRBV24-1 to TRBJ2-7; no reliable D call. Source: peripheral blood, taken on day 0 of AZD1222 vaccination. The CDR3 spells CATSDQKGSFEQYF. In DNA form, the CDR3 reads TGTGCCACCAGTGATCAAAAAGGCAGCTTCGAGCAGTACTTC.